The clone carrying this TCR beta chain was seen a few times. Combining a sample-barcoded 5' primer with a J-beta primer mix, a second PCR ran for about 7 to 11 cycles. MiXCR was run by TCRdb on the 5' RACE reads, yielding one entry per CDR3 protein. The sample has some 700,000 distinct CDR3 sequences; approximately 22% are singletons. Isolated PBMCs totaled at least 6.5 million in each sample. This specimen comes from a study of blood T cells in healthy people across ages. Germline V gene data show CDR1 as MNHEY and CDR2 as SMNVEV (reference sequence). The CDR3 totals 15 residues. Deletions cut 2 bases from V and 1 base from J, with 11 bases between.

The sequenced sample consisted of blood. The J gene is TRBJ2-5, the V gene TRBV27; D tentatively fits TRBD1 or TRBD2 (5 bases each). This receptor was obtained from a man between 65 and 85 years old in good health. CDR3 nucleotides: TGTGCCAGCAGTTTAATGACGGGACCCCAAGAGACCCAGTACTTC. Encoded protein: CASSLMTGPQETQYF.